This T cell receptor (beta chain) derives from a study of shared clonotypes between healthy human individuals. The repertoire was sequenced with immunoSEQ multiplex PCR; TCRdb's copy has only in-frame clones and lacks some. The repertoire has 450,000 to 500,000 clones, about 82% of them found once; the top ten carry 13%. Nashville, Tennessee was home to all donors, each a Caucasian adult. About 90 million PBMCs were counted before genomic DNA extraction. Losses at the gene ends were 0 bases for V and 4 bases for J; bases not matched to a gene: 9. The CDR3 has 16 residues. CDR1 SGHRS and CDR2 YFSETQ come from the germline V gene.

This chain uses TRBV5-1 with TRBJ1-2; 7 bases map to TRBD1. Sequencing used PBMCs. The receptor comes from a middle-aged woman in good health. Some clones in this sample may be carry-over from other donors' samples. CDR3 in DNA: TGCGCCAGCAGCTTGGAGGGGGCCTTTACGGGCTATGGCTACACCTTC. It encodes CASSLEGAFTGYGYTF.